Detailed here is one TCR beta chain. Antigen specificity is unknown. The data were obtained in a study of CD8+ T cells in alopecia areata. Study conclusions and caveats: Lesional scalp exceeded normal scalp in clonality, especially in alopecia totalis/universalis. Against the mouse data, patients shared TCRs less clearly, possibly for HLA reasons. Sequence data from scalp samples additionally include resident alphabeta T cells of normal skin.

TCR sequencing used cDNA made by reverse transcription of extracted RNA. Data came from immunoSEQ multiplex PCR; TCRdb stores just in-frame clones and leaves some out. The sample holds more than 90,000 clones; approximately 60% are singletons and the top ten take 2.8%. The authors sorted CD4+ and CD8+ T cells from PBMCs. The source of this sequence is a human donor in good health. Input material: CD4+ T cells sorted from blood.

The CDR3: CASRSGTNYEQYF. CDR3 coding DNA: TGCGCCAGCAGGTCCGGGACAAACTACGAGCAGTACTTC. The chain joins TRBV10-2 to TRBJ2-7; tentative D call: TRBD1 (6 bases). From germline, CDR1 is WSHSY and CDR2 SAAADI. CDR3 length equals 13 residues. The ends were cut back, 6 bases at V and 3 bases at J, with 12 bases in the middle.